The 5 T cell receptor beta chains below were found in one sample sequenced in a study of cytomegalovirus exposure and HLA in healthy donors. The PCR used 60 Vbeta and 13 Jbeta primers. The method was immunoSEQ multiplex PCR; TCRdb's version includes in-frame clones alone and lacks a portion of them. The sample lists 150,000 to 180,000 clones; approximately 74% were seen once. The sample consisted of PBMCs. Receptor source: a young man in good health and CMV-seronegative.

The chain carries TRBV5-1 and TRBJ1-2; 9 bases match TRBD1. CDR3 length: 14 amino acids. The V segment lost 4 bases and the J segment 6 bases; nucleotides outside the gene matches: 7. CDR1 is SGHRS, CDR2 YFSETQ, per germline. This chain's CDR3 is CASSPTGTGNGYTF. The CDR3 region has the DNA TGCGCCAGCAGCCCTACGGGGACAGGGAATGGCTACACCTTC.

This clone turned up a few times. The rearrangement uses TRBV19 and TRBJ1-4; D is ambiguous. V lost 3 bases, J lost 0 bases, and 8 bases lay in between. Germline V gene lookup returns CDR1 LNHDA and CDR2 SQIVND (reference sequence). The length of the CDR3 is 15 residues. The CDR3 spells CASSIVEATNEKLFF. The CDR3 nucleotides read TGTGCCAGTAGTATCGTAGAAGCAACTAATGAAAAACTGTTTTTT.

The rearrangement links TRBV15 to TRBJ1-2; a weak D match, TRBD1 (5 bases). Trimming stripped 8 bases from V and 0 bases from J, with 10 bases between. Germline loops: CDR1 LNHNV, CDR2 YYDKDF (reference sequence). The CDR3 loop spans 13 amino acids. The CDR3 here is CATSPGANYGYTF. The CDR3 region has the DNA TGTGCCACCTCACCGGGGGCTAACTATGGCTACACCTTC.

The V call is TRBV30, the J call TRBJ1-1; D is ambiguous. CDR1 is GTSNPN and CDR2 is SVGIG in the germline V gene (reference sequence). The CDR3 has 13 residues. Deletions cut 0 bases from V and 5 bases from J, with 10 bases between. The chain's CDR3 is CAWSVSGKTEAFF. DNA for the CDR3: TGTGCCTGGAGTGTATCCGGGAAAACTGAAGCTTTCTTT.

About this clone itself: One junction end does not reproduce the germline sequence, and a read error may be involved. This chain uses TRBV15 with TRBJ1-5, with D possibly TRBD1 on 5 matching bases. Germline CDR1 LNHNV, CDR2 YYDKDF (reference sequence). The CDR3 is 14 amino acids. DNA for the CDR3: TGTGCCACCAGCAGAGGGGGCGCAGGTCAGCCCCAGAATTTT. Encoded protein: CATSRGGAGQPQNF. The whole variable domain, filled in from reference TRBV15 and TRBJ1-5, reads DAMVIQNPRYQVTQFGKPVTLSCSQTLNHNVMYWYQQKSSQAPKLLFHYYDKDFNNEADTPDNFQSRRPNTSFCFLDIRSPGLGDTAMYLCATSRGGAGQPQNFGDGTRLSIL.